This T cell receptor beta chain was profiled in a study of cytotoxic CD8 clonotypes in ibrutinib-treated CLL. This CDR3 comprises 11 residues. Looked up from germline, CDR1 is LNHDA and CDR2 is SQIVND (reference sequence). The V gene lost 11 bases and the J gene lost 4 bases, with 9 bases spanning the gap. Measured with immunoSEQ multiplex PCR; TCRdb has only the in-frame clones, and not every one. The sample has over 100,000 clones; approximately 85% are singletons. This chain links TRBV19 with TRBJ2-1; D unclear. The sequences come from PBMCs, collected after 24 months of ibrutinib treatment. This TCR came from a human donor with chronic lymphocytic leukemia. The chain's CDR3 is CAVTDYNEQFF. DNA for the CDR3: TGTGCCGTGACGGATTACAATGAGCAGTTCTTC.